These 8 T cell receptor beta chains were sequenced from one sample in a study of tumour-infiltrating T cells in Burkitt lymphoma. Measured with immunoSEQ multiplex PCR; TCRdb has only the in-frame clones, and not every one. Here the sample spans roughly 13,000 clones, 75% being singletons. Sequencing used tumor tissue. Receptor source: a human donor with diffuse large B-cell lymphoma.

This chain joins TRBV18 and TRBJ1-2; D gene ambiguous. Trimming left V 1 base short and J 6 bases short, with 3 bases between. The germline CDR1 and CDR2 sequences are KGHSH and LQKENI. This CDR3 contains 11 residues. This chain's CDR3 is CASSPLNGYTF. The CDR3 DNA sequence: TGTGCCAGCTCACCACTAAATGGCTACACCTTC. The entire variable domain, with the rest obtained from reference TRBV18 and TRBJ1-2, is as follows: NAGVMQNPRHLVRRRGQEARLRCSPMKGHSHVYWYRQLPEEGLKFMVYLQKENIIDESGMPKERFSAEFPKEGPSILRIQQVVRGDSAAYFCASSPLNGYTFGSGTRLTVV.

As regards this clone: The junction differs from germline at one of its ends, possibly a read error. This sample also contains other DNA sequences that code for the same CDR3. The chain joins TRBV5-6 to TRBJ2-7; possible D gene TRBD1, 5 bases. The germline V gene encodes CDR1 SGHDT and CDR2 YYEEEE. This CDR3 is 14 amino acids long. DNA of the CDR3: TGTGCCAGCAGACAGGACATCCGACCCTACGAGCAGTATTTC. This sequence encodes CASRQDIRPYEQYF.

The chain couples TRBV27 to TRBJ2-1; either TRBD1 or TRBD2 may fit D (5 bases each). The CDR3 is made up of 13 amino acids. The germline gives CDR1 MNHEY, CDR2 SMNVEV (reference sequence). V was shortened by 0 bases and J by 10 bases, with 10 bases between the two germline ends. CDR3 loop: CASSLSWGTEQFF. CDR3 nucleotides: TGTGCCAGCAGTTTATCGTGGGGGACCGAGCAGTTCTTC.

The chain's CDR3 is CASSNTQTSYEQYV. As DNA, the CDR3 is TGTGCCAGCAGCAATACTCAGACATCCTACGAGCAGTACGTC. The rearrangement joins TRBV21-1 to TRBJ2-7; the D call TRBD1 from the table was never checked on the DNA. TRBV21-1 is a documented pseudogene. The CDR3 length is 14 residues.

The rearrangement joins TRBV11-3 to TRBJ2-5; a weak D match, TRBD2 (6 bases). CDR1 is SGHNT and CDR2 is YENEEA in the germline V gene. V dropped 5 bases and J dropped 5 bases, with 12 bases sitting between them. This CDR3 region has 13 residues. The CDR3 loop reads CASSPPAGETQYF. DNA for the CDR3: TGTGCCAGCAGCCCCCCGGCGGGGGAGACCCAGTACTTC.

V gene TRBV4-1 combines with J gene TRBJ1-4, with 7 bases identical to TRBD1. The germline V gene encodes CDR1 MGHRA and CDR2 YSYEKL. The CDR3 is made up of 15 amino acids. V lost 1 base and J lost 7; bases outside the gene matches: 6. For the CDR3, the DNA is TGCGCCAGCAGCCAAGGCTGGCAGGGGGGTGAAAAACTGTTTTTT. It is translated as CASSQGWQGGEKLFF.

The chain uses TRBV6-5 and TRBJ2-7; maybe TRBD2 (6 bases). With 0 bases removed from V and 5 bases from J, the gap between germline ends came to 11 bases. The CDR3 loop spans 14 amino acids. Germline loops: CDR1 MNHEY, CDR2 SVGAGI. The CDR3 DNA reads TGTGCCAGCAGTTACTCGTGGAGGGAGAACGAGCAGTACTTC. The encoded protein is CASSYSWRENEQYF.

This clone has a handful of counts. J is TRBJ1-4 and V is TRBV5-1; D not resolved. CDR1 SGHRS and CDR2 YFSETQ come from the germline V gene. CDR3 length equals 12 residues. Trimming took off 2 bases at V and 5 bases at J, with 4 bases between the two ends. The CDR3 nucleotides read TGCGCCAGCAGCTTCAAGAATGAAAAACTGTTTTTT. Amino acid sequence: CASSFKNEKLFF.